This T cell receptor beta chain was captured by sequencing in a study of PD-1 blockade in classical Hodgkin lymphoma. Study findings and constraints: Diversity in CD4+ TCRs, unlike that measured in CD8+ TCRs, had risen significantly by C4D1.

This table comes from immunoSEQ multiplex PCR, and its TCRdb copy is limited to in-frame clones, with some not included. The data contain around 15,000 clones, roughly 83% of them singletons. Germline CDR1 reads MNHEY; CDR2 reads SVGAGI. Trimming left V 4 bases short and J 1 base short, with 7 bases between. The CDR3 spans 13 residues. Note on this clone: Its antigen remains unidentified.

With no exception, relapse followed autologous stem cell transplantation in all patients, and brentuximab vedotin exposure varied. The clonotype was recovered from a human donor with classical Hodgkin lymphoma. This chain links TRBV6-5 with TRBJ1-1, with D possibly matching TRBD1 (6 bases). The sequences come from peripheral blood mononuclear cells (PBMCs), collected before the second cycle of nivolumab. CDR3 coding DNA: TGTGCCAGCAGTTTAGGGGGGAACACTGAAGCTTTCTTT. Protein product: CASSLGGNTEAFF.